The 32 T cell receptor beta chains below were found in one sample sequenced in a study of metastatic and nonmetastatic thyroid tumors. TCRdb re-called the PCR reads with MiXCR. The repertoire includes approximately 21,000 clones, about a sixth of them detected once, and under 25% sits in the top ten. Prior to thyroid surgery, none of the patients had received any treatment. Sequencing was performed on blood. The receptors derive from a male donor with papillary thyroid cancer or a benign thyroid nodule (not recorded which). Some clones in this sample may be carry-over from other donors' samples.

This chain uses TRBV27 with TRBJ2-5; 8 bases align to TRBD2. The CDR3 has 16 amino acids. In germline, CDR1 is MNHEY, CDR2 SMNVEV (reference sequence). V gave up 3 bases and J gave up 5 bases; unmatched junction bases: 11. CDR3 nucleotide sequence: TGTGCCAGCAGTTTCCCGACTAGCGAGGCAGGGGAGACCCAGTACTTC. Its protein product is CASSFPTSEAGETQYF.

This clone was recorded many times. This chain links TRBV10-3 with TRBJ2-7; no clear D gene. V lost 4 bases and J lost 0, with 4 bases in between. This CDR3 is built from 12 residues. Germline V gene sequence: CDR1 ENHRY, CDR2 SYGVKD. The CDR3 sequence is CAISAGSYEQYF. The CDR3 DNA sequence: TGTGCCATCAGTGCCGGCTCCTACGAGCAGTACTTC.

In its sample, this clone is medium-sized. The chain couples TRBV12-3 or TRBV12-4 to TRBJ1-3; D gene uncertain. V was shortened by 6 bases and J by 9 bases, with 12 bases between the two germline ends. This CDR3 is built from 12 residues. The CDR3 sequence is CASSTPGVTIYF. CDR3 sequence (DNA): TGTGCCAGCAGCACCCCAGGTGTCACCATATATTTT.

The chain is built from TRBV5-1 and TRBJ2-1; the D gene is possibly TRBD2 (5 bases). From germline, CDR1 is SGHRS and CDR2 YFSETQ. V was trimmed by 3 bases and J by 3 bases, leaving 22 bases between them. This CDR3 is built from 18 residues. The chain's CDR3 is CASSSWSSPGIGYNEQFF. In nucleotides, the CDR3 is TGCGCCAGCAGCTCCTGGTCGTCTCCGGGAATCGGCTACAATGAGCAGTTCTTC.

The chain combines TRBV13 with TRBJ1-5; unclear D gene. The CDR3 extends over 16 amino acids. Between the trimmed V and J ends, which lost 3 bases and 6 bases, there was a span of 18 bases. Germline assignment: CDR1 PRHDT and CDR2 FYEKMQ (reference sequence). The CDR3 is CASSLSPGGDGQPQHF. The DNA for the CDR3 is TGTGCCAGCAGCTTGTCTCCAGGTGGAGATGGTCAGCCCCAGCATTTT.

By share, this clone ranks as medium-sized (0.01 to 0.1%). The rearrangement links TRBV28 to TRBJ1-6; TRBD1 matches 7 bases. This CDR3 contains 15 residues. The V and J ends lost 5 bases and 10 bases, in that order; junction bases with no gene match: 11. The germline V gene has CDR1 MDHEN and CDR2 SYDVKM. Here the CDR3 DNA reads TGTGCCAGCAGTATAGGGGGCGCGGGGGAGTCACCCCTCCACTTT. Translation gives CASSIGGAGESPLHF.

There are many counts of this clone. For the CDR3, the DNA is TGCGCCAGCAGCTTAGCGGGAGTAGGCAATGAGCAGTTCTTC. Translated, it gives CASSLAGVGNEQFF. This chain joins TRBV5-1 and TRBJ2-1; TRBD2 matches at 8 bases. J gave up 6 bases and V 2 bases, and 4 bases lay outside the gene matches. CDR1 and CDR2 from the germline V gene are SGHRS and YFSETQ. This CDR3 has 14 residues.

This clone was found many times. The chain links TRBV11-2 to TRBJ2-7, with 11 bases that match TRBD2. This CDR3 region has 15 residues. Germline V gene data show CDR1 as SGHAT and CDR2 as FQNNGV. V shed 4 bases, J shed 2 bases, and the junction held 4 bases outside the gene matches. The CDR3 reads CASSSRLAGPYEQYF. Written as DNA, the CDR3 is TGTGCCAGCAGCTCGCGACTAGCGGGGCCCTACGAGCAGTACTTC.

This clone was detected ten times or more. This sequence joins TRBV28 and TRBJ2-1, with D perhaps matching TRBD2 (5 bases). This CDR3 is built from 15 residues. From germline, CDR1 is MDHEN and CDR2 SYDVKM. V gave up 7 bases and J gave up 6 bases, with 19 bases separating them. The chain's CDR3 is CASIVGGGLPNEQFF. CDR3 coding DNA: TGTGCCAGCATTGTAGGCGGAGGTCTCCCCAATGAGCAGTTCTTC.

CDR3 protein: CASSPAGTANYGYTF. In nucleotides, the CDR3 is TGTGCCAGCAGTCCTGCCGGGACAGCTAACTATGGCTACACCTTC. The chain is built from TRBV27 and TRBJ1-2; TRBD1 matches at 7 bases. The CDR3 extends over 15 amino acids. The J segment lost 0 bases and the V segment lost 5 bases, leaving 6 bases of the junction unmatched. CDR1 is MNHEY, CDR2 SMNVEV, per germline (reference sequence).

This clone was picked up many times. The rearrangement links TRBV5-5 to TRBJ2-1; D not certain. The CDR3 runs to 15 residues. The ends were cut back, 2 bases at V and 0 bases at J, with 9 bases in the middle. Germline assignment: CDR1 SGHKS and CDR2 YYEKEE (reference sequence). In DNA, the CDR3 is TGTGCCAGCAGCTTCGCGGAAAGCTCCTACAATGAGCAGTTCTTC. Its translation: CASSFAESSYNEQFF.

By share, this clone counts as medium-sized. The chain combines TRBV27 with TRBJ2-7; 7 bases are shared with TRBD1. Losses at the gene ends were 5 bases for V and 6 bases for J; bases not matched to a gene: 7. The CDR3 contains 13 residues. In germline, CDR1 is MNHEY, CDR2 SMNVEV (reference sequence). The CDR3 region is CASSPTGAGEQYF. The CDR3 DNA sequence: TGTGCCAGCAGTCCCACAGGGGCGGGCGAGCAGTACTTC.

The rearrangement uses TRBV4-2 and TRBJ1-2; 8 nucleotides align to TRBD1. J was trimmed by 8 bases and V by 0 bases; bases with no gene match: 8. The germline V gene has CDR1 LGHNA and CDR2 YNFKEQ. The length of the CDR3 is 15 residues. The CDR3 is CASSQDRQGAGGYTF. The CDR3, as DNA: TGTGCCAGCAGCCAAGATCGGCAGGGGGCAGGAGGCTACACCTTC.

This clone was counted many times. This sequence joins TRBV19 and TRBJ2-1; 11 bases match TRBD2. V lost 1 base to trimming and J lost 0 bases; unmatched junction nucleotides: 2. CDR1 is LNHDA, CDR2 SQIVND, per germline (reference sequence). CDR3 size: 17 residues. This CDR3 reads CASSIASGRSSYNEQFF. The CDR3 DNA reads TGTGCCAGTAGTATAGCTAGCGGGAGGAGCTCCTACAATGAGCAGTTCTTC.

This clone was counted many times. This chain joins TRBV14 and TRBJ2-3; 10 bases align to TRBD2. V lost 4 bases to trimming and J lost 0 bases; unmatched junction nucleotides: 7. This CDR3 spans 17 amino acids. CDR1 is SGHDN and CDR2 is FVKESK in the germline V gene. The CDR3 nucleotides read TGTGCCAGCAGCCCTCTAGCGGGAGAGACTAGCACAGATACGCAGTATTTT. This sequence encodes CASSPLAGETSTDTQYF.

This clone was recorded at least ten times. The chain carries TRBV3-1 and TRBJ2-3; 9 bases agree with TRBD2. Trimming at V came to 0 bases and at J to 6 bases, leaving 4 bases not matched to a gene. The CDR3 runs to 15 residues. Germline V gives CDR1 LGHDT, CDR2 YNNKEL (reference sequence). In DNA, the CDR3 is TGTGCCAGCAGCCAAGAAGCTAGCGGGGCGGATACGCAGTATTTT. Amino acids: CASSQEASGADTQYF.

The V gene is TRBV9, the J gene TRBJ1-2, with 7 nucleotides matching TRBD1. J was trimmed by 2 bases and V by 3 bases; bases with no gene match: 7. This CDR3 contains 15 residues. The germline V gene has CDR1 SGDLS and CDR2 YYNGEE. The CDR3 spells CASSGGTVGNYGYTF. The CDR3 nucleotides read TGTGCCAGCAGCGGGGGGACAGTTGGAAACTATGGCTACACCTTC.

Many counts were recorded for this clone. The chain combines TRBV28 with TRBJ1-5; D might be TRBD1 (6 bases). Per the germline V gene, CDR1 is MDHEN and CDR2 is SYDVKM. V dropped 5 bases and J dropped 0 bases, with 14 bases sitting between them. The length of the CDR3 is 16 residues. The CDR3 spells CASSPLTGNSNQPQHF. CDR3 DNA sequence: TGTGCCAGCAGTCCCCTTACAGGGAATAGCAATCAGCCCCAGCATTTT.

This clone has just one count. The V call is TRBV18, the J call TRBJ1-6; D ambiguous. From germline, CDR1 is KGHSH and CDR2 LQKENI. The CDR3 loop spans 15 amino acids. Trimming removed 3 bases from V and 5 bases from J, with 11 bases in between. The CDR3 sequence: CASSPTGNDNSPLHF. For the CDR3, the DNA is TGTGCCAGCTCACCGACGGGAAATGATAATTCACCCCTCCACTTT.

There are many counts of this clone. The V and J genes are TRBV11-3 and TRBJ2-5, with no clear D. Germline V gene data show CDR1 as SGHNT and CDR2 as YENEEA. CDR3 size: 15 residues. Trimming took off 1 base at V and 5 bases at J, with 14 bases between the two ends. CDR3 DNA sequence: TGTGCCAGCAGCTTAGTGTTTCGGGTCCTTGAGACCCAGTACTTC. This codes for CASSLVFRVLETQYF.

The chain links TRBV30 to TRBJ1-3; D call uncertain. This CDR3 has 17 residues. The V gene's germline CDR1 is GTSNPN and CDR2 SVGIG (reference sequence). V was shortened by 1 base and J by 0 bases, with 16 bases between the two germline ends. CDR3 protein: CAWSGVAGLLSGNTIYF. CDR3 in DNA: TGTGCCTGGAGTGGGGTGGCAGGACTACTCTCTGGAAACACCATATATTTT.

This clone was counted ten times or more. This chain connects TRBV28 to TRBJ2-2; D call uncertain. CDR3 length: 14 amino acids. Per the germline V gene, CDR1 is MDHEN and CDR2 is SYDVKM. Trimming removed 6 bases from V and 4 bases from J, with 12 bases in between. The CDR3 sequence is CASRGRILTGELFF. CDR3 nucleotides: TGTGCCAGCAGAGGACGGATACTCACCGGGGAGCTGTTTTTT.

This clone was found many times. The V call is TRBV20-1, the J call TRBJ1-5, with D possibly TRBD1 on 6 matching bases. The CDR3 consists of 12 residues. The V gene lost 5 bases and the J gene lost 2 bases, with 7 bases spanning the gap. The germline V gene encodes CDR1 DFQATT and CDR2 SNEGSKA (reference sequence). The CDR3 reads CSAYRGNQPQHF. The CDR3 DNA sequence: TGCAGTGCTTACAGGGGCAATCAGCCCCAGCATTTT.

By frequency in the sample, this clone is medium-sized. The chain carries TRBV6-6 and TRBJ1-3; D may be TRBD1 (5 bases). The CDR3 loop spans 18 amino acids. Germline V lookup: CDR1 MNHNY, CDR2 SVGAGI (reference sequence). Trimming cost V 3 bases and J 0 bases, with 18 bases left between them. The CDR3 region has the DNA TGTGCCAGCAGTTATTCCCAGGGTATCTCCAGCTCTGGAAACACCATATATTTT. The encoded protein is CASSYSQGISSSGNTIYF.

V usage is TRBV9 and J usage is TRBJ1-2, with TRBD1 matching over 8 bases. Germline V gene data show CDR1 as SGDLS and CDR2 as YYNGEE. CDR3 length: 15 amino acids. V trimming: 4 bases; J trimming: 4 bases; junction bases outside the gene matches: 9. The CDR3 sequence: CASSPRTGSTYGYTF. CDR3 nucleotide sequence: TGTGCCAGCAGCCCCCGGACAGGGAGTACCTATGGCTACACCTTC.

This clone qualifies as medium-sized. The gene calls are TRBV28 and TRBJ1-6, with a possible D match to TRBD1 (6 bases). CDR3 length: 15 amino acids. The germline gives CDR1 MDHEN, CDR2 SYDVKM. The V end was cut by 1 base, the J end by 10 bases, with 14 bases between. As DNA, the CDR3 is TGTGCCAGCAGTTTATCACAGGGTGTAGGGTCACCCCTCCACTTT. It encodes CASSLSQGVGSPLHF.

This clone occurred many times. The CDR3 reads CASSYQDKDGYTF. The DNA for the CDR3 is TGTGCCAGCAGTTACCAGGACAAGGATGGCTACACCTTC. This chain uses TRBV6-6 with TRBJ1-2, with D possibly being TRBD1 (5 bases). The V end lost 2 bases, the J end lost 6 bases, and 10 bases lay between the germline ends. There are 13 residues in the CDR3. Germline V gene sequence: CDR1 MNHNY, CDR2 SVGAGI (reference sequence).

This chain uses TRBV6-2 or TRBV6-3 with TRBJ1-6; D might be TRBD1 (5 bases). V was cut by 2 bases and J by 9 bases, with 17 bases left in between. The germline V gene has CDR1 MNHEY and CDR2 SVGEGT. This CDR3 region has 16 residues. This CDR3 reads CASSYLDPRQSSPLHF. The DNA of the CDR3 is TGTGCCAGCAGTTACCTCGACCCCCGACAGAGTTCACCCCTCCACTTT.

This clone was recorded at least ten times. This chain links TRBV9 with TRBJ2-7, with D perhaps given as TRBD1 or TRBD2 (5 bases each). Deletions cut 3 bases from V and 2 bases from J, with 9 bases between. CDR3 length equals 13 residues. Germline V gene data show CDR1 as SGDLS and CDR2 as YYNGEE. Here the CDR3 DNA reads TGTGCCAGCAGCGGAGGGGTAGCCTACGAGCAGTACTTC. Protein sequence: CASSGGVAYEQYF.

This clone was counted ten times or more. The V gene is TRBV7-6, the J gene TRBJ2-1; D remains ambiguous. Per germline, CDR1 SGHVS and CDR2 FNYEAQ. The CDR3 sequence is 12 residues long. Trimming pared 5 bases from V and 8 bases from J, leaving 10 bases between. CDR3 nucleotide sequence: TGTGCCAGCAGCCTGAGTGGGGATGAGCAGTTCTTC. Its protein is CASSLSGDEQFF. The full variable domain, in which reference TRBV7-6 and TRBJ2-1 provide the parts outside the CDR3, is GAGVSQSPRYKVTKRGQDVALRCDPISGHVSLYWYRQALGQGPEFLTYFNYEAQQDKSGLPNDRFSAERPEGSISTLTIQRTEQRDSAMYRCASSLSGDEQFFGPGTRLTVL.

This clone occurred many times. The chain recombines TRBV20-1 with TRBJ2-3; possibly TRBD1 for D (6 bases). CDR3 length: 17 amino acids. The germline V gene has CDR1 DFQATT and CDR2 SNEGSKA (reference sequence). Trimming removed 6 bases at V and 6 bases at J, with 28 bases between. The CDR3 reads CSATRTQRTDFFDTQYF. As DNA, the CDR3 is TGCAGTGCCACCCGAACCCAGCGGACAGACTTTTTTGATACGCAGTATTTT.

This clone is labeled as medium-sized (0.01 to 0.1%). The rearrangement uses TRBV12-3 or TRBV12-4 and TRBJ1-1, with 11 nucleotides matching TRBD1. V gave up 6 bases and J gave up 7 bases; unmatched junction bases: 4. The CDR3 extends over 13 amino acids. The CDR3 sequence is CASSRGTGGEAFF. CDR3 bases: TGTGCCAGCAGCCGCGGGACAGGGGGTGAAGCTTTCTTT.